This paragraph reports one T cell receptor beta chain. What it binds is unknown. The V gene lost 6 bases and the J gene lost 4 bases, with 18 bases spanning the gap. The CDR3 has 15 residues. Germline CDR1 is MNHEY and CDR2 is SVGAGI. This sample was taken from a study of cytomegalovirus exposure and HLA in healthy donors. Looking at the study overall: Of the donors genotyped, 398 in all, around 77% fell in the Caucasian-associated ancestry cluster.

The PCR ran on 60 Vbeta and 13 Jbeta primers. Sequencing used immunoSEQ multiplex PCR; TCRdb keeps in-frame clones, though not all of them. The sample records some 79,000 clones, 63% being singletons. Points from the study as a whole: Highly shared sequence variants in one cluster were likely a sequencing artifact. TCR beta chain V- and J-gene trimming was linked, in a later analysis, to a missense variant in DCLRE1C.

Input material: PBMCs. This chain uses TRBV6-5 with TRBJ1-2; TRBD1 is a possible D gene (6 bases). The source of this sequence is a woman between 40 and 55 years old in good health and CMV-seropositive. The CDR3 DNA sequence: TGTGCCAGCAGGGCTAAGACAGGTCTTGGCTATGGCTACACCTTC. This translates into CASRAKTGLGYGYTF.